A single T cell receptor beta chain is shown here with its context. CDR1 is DFQATT, CDR2 SNEGSKA, per germline (reference sequence). Trimming took off 2 bases at V and 7 bases at J, with 14 bases between the two ends. The CDR3 runs to 14 residues. The data were obtained in a study of blood T cells in healthy people across ages. Then a second PCR, running roughly 7 to 11 cycles, was carried out with a sample-barcoded 5' primer and a J-beta primer mix. Using its own MiXCR run on the 5' RACE reads, TCRdb lists one record per CDR3 protein. The sample includes over 1,200,000 distinct CDR3 sequences, roughly 59% of them seen just once.

The material sequenced was blood. The source is a man younger than 35 in good health. The chain recombines TRBV20-1 with TRBJ1-4; D is ambiguous. CDR3 in amino acids: CSARFRELGEKLFF. In DNA form, the CDR3 reads TGCAGTGCTAGATTCCGGGAGTTGGGTGAAAAACTGTTTTTT.